This T cell receptor beta chain was recovered during a study of T-cell reconstitution after alpha-beta-depleted transplantation in children. General study points: T-cell numbers and diversity one year post-transplant derived largely from freshly generated T cells.

This clonotype appeared a few times. Its target is not known. CDR1 and CDR2 from the germline V gene are SGHAT and FQDESV (reference sequence). This CDR3 contains 13 residues. Trimming left V 5 bases short and J 6 bases short, with 10 bases between. Researchers prepared the TCRbeta library using unique molecular identifiers, the study reports. TCRdb analysed the PCR reads with MiXCR anew, one entry per CDR3 protein. This table holds fewer than 750,000 distinct CDR3 sequences, 25% to 30% found once. This rearrangement joins TRBV11-1 to TRBJ2-2; D is ambiguous. Sequenced here: PBMCs, sampled before TCRalphabeta/CD19-depleted stem cell transplant. The sequence came from a boy under three years old with Wiskott-Aldrich syndrome, due to receive a stem cell transplant. The CDR3 reads CASSPVSPGELFF. CDR3 DNA sequence: TGTGCCAGCAGCCCGGTCTCACCCGGGGAGCTGTTTTTT.